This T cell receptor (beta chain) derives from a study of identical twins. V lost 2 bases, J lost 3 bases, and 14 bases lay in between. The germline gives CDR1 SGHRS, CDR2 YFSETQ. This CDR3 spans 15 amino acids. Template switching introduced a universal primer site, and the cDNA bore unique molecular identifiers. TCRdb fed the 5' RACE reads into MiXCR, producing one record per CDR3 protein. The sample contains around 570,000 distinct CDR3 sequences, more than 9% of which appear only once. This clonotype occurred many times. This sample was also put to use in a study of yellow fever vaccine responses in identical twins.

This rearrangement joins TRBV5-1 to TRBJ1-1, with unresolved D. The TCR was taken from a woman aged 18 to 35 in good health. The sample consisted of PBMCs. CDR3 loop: CASSFSNMVDTEAFF. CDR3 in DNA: TGCGCCAGCAGCTTTTCGAACATGGTGGACACTGAAGCTTTCTTT. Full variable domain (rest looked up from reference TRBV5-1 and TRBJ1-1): KAGVTQTPRYLIKTRGQQVTLSCSPISGHRSVSWYQQTPGQGLQFLFEYFSETQRNKGNFPGRFSGRQFSNSRSEMNVSTLELGDSALYLCASSFSNMVDTEAFFGQGTRLTVV.